The source of this T cell receptor beta chain is a study of T cell responses to AZD1222 COVID-19 vaccine. Some clones are missing from TCRdb's copy, which holds only in-frame ones; the method was immunoSEQ multiplex PCR. The table has 130,000 or so clones, about 94% seen once. This sequence was found in an adult in good health. Sequences were derived from peripheral blood, sampled on day 0 of AZD1222 vaccination.

The CDR3 loop is CASSYGAEQFF. The CDR3 region has the DNA TGTGCCAGCAGTTACGGGGCTGAGCAGTTCTTC. This chain connects TRBV6-2 or TRBV6-3 to TRBJ2-1, with D possibly being TRBD1 (5 bases). CDR1 and CDR2 from the germline V gene are MNHEY and SVGEGT. Trimming stripped 2 bases from V and 9 bases from J, with 5 bases between. CDR3 length: 11 residues.